The clone carrying this TCR beta chain was recorded many times. V was clipped by 4 bases and J by 6 bases; unmatched bases: 6. Germline CDR1 MDHEN, CDR2 SYDVKM. The CDR3 is 15 residues long. Authors of the study amplified TCR beta CDR3 regions from RNA transcripts. Using the HTBI primer set, a first-round RT-PCR was run on the TCR CDR3. MiXCR, run by TCRdb on the multiplex PCR reads, gives a single entry per CDR3 protein. There are around 290,000 distinct CDR3 sequences in the sample; roughly 15% occur only once, and 7.9% lies in the top ten. Exclusion of patients followed from uncontrolled infection, other autoimmune disease, pregnancy or lactation. The entry originates in a study of T cells in Graves' hyperthyroidism and ophthalmopathy.

This TCR came from a woman aged 40 to 50 with Graves' hyperthyroidism. The sequenced sample was blood. This sequence joins TRBV28 and TRBJ2-1; the match to TRBD2 covers 10 bases. This chain's CDR3 is CASSSSGRGANEQFF. CDR3 DNA: TGTGCCAGCAGTTCAAGCGGGAGGGGAGCCAATGAGCAGTTCTTC.